A selection of T cell receptor beta chains follows, all from one sample in a study of blood T cell repertoires in COVID-19. The table came from immunoSEQ multiplex PCR; TCRdb's copy has only in-frame clones and leaves some out. The sample includes about 330,000 clones, around 87% of them seen just once. The sample was peripheral blood. The receptors stem from a woman between 50 and 59 years old with active or convalescent COVID-19. CDR3s include the opening cysteine and the closing phenylalanine or tryptophan. Fields, in order: J gene, D gene, CDR3 length, V gene, clone size, CDR3 DNA, CDR3 protein. D genes are given only for firm matches. Clone size is stated in some rows and not others, as once, few, many or a class when expanded.

TRBJ2-5 . 12 TRBV4-1 . TGCGCCAGCAGCCAAACGGTGGAGACCCAGTACTTC CASSQTVETQYF
TRBJ2-1 . 15 TRBV7-2 . TGTGCCAGCAGCTTTTCCAGGGCTACCTACAATGAGCAGTTCTTC CASSFSRATYNEQFF
TRBJ2-2 TRBD2 17 TRBV9 . TGTGCCAGCAGCGCCACTACCCTAGCGGGGAACACCGGGGAGCTGTTTTTT CASSATTLAGNTGELFF
TRBJ1-1 . 15 TRBV3-1/TRBV3-2 . TGTGCCAGCAGCCAGGTCGGGGGGCCCAAGTCTGAAGCTTTCTTT CASSQVGGPKSEAFF
TRBJ2-2 TRBD2 17 TRBV7-2 . TGTGCCAGCAGCTTAGCGCGGGCTAGCGGGAGTCGTGGGGAGCTGTTTTTT CASSLARASGSRGELFF
TRBJ2-1 . 14 TRBV27 . TGTGCCAGCAGTCCTGCCTTTTATAGGGGTGAGCAGTTCTTC CASSPAFYRGEQFF
TRBJ2-3 . 15 TRBV7-3 . TGTGCCAGCAGCCCGACTAGGGGCGGCACAGATACGCAGTATTTT CASSPTRGGTDTQYF
TRBJ1-1 . 15 TRBV6-5 . TGTGCCAGCAGTTACTCGAAATGGCAGTTGGCTGAAGCTTTCTTT CASSYSKWQLAEAFF
TRBJ2-2 TRBD2 17 TRBV7-2 . TGTGCCAGCAGCTTAGATACTAGCGGGAGCCATGCCGGGGAGCTGTTTTTT CASSLDTSGSHAGELFF
TRBJ1-1 . 15 TRBV20-1 . TGCAGTGCTAGTAATATCGGAGCCTTGAACACTGAAGCTTTCTTT CSASNIGALNTEAFF
TRBJ1-2 TRBD1 11 TRBV6-5 . TGTGCCAGGGGACAGGGCTATGGCTACACCTTC CARGQGYGYTF
TRBJ2-2 . 15 TRBV7-2 . TGTGCCAGCAGCTTAGGACTAGGGAACACCGGGGAGCTGTTTTTT CASSLGLGNTGELFF
TRBJ1-1 . 13 TRBV30 few TGTGCCTGGCAAAAGCAGGTGAACACTGAAGCTTTCTTT CAWQKQVNTEAFF